These 32 T cell receptor beta chains came from one sample sequenced in a study of GPR56 and killer-like receptors on CD4 memory cells. From its re-call of the reads, TCRdb lists each CDR3 protein once, without DNA. This repertoire includes 2,000 to 2,500 distinct CDR3 sequences. Five CD4+ populations, defined by killer cell lectin-like receptor and GPR56 markers, were sorted by FACS. The sample was memory CD4+ T cells from blood. These receptor sequences come from a human donor in good health.

The chain combines TRBV20-1 with TRBJ2-7; absent DNA, TCRdb's TRBD2 call cannot be checked. Germline assignment: CDR1 DFQATT and CDR2 SNEGSKA (reference sequence). This CDR3 contains 15 residues. The chain's CDR3 is CSARVNGGPTDGQYF.

This clonotype ranks as medium-sized in terms of frequency. V gene TRBV10-3 combines with J gene TRBJ2-7; as DNA is missing, the TRBD1 call by TCRdb cannot be tested. The CDR3 runs to 17 residues. Germline CDR1 and CDR2: ENHRY and SYGVKD. The CDR3 loop reads CAISESRQGTPSYEQYF.

This chain links TRBV20-1 with TRBJ1-3; TCRdb proposes TRBD1, but this gene call is untestable without DNA. Per the germline V gene, CDR1 is DFQATT and CDR2 is SNEGSKA (reference sequence). The CDR3 runs 16 residues. CDR3 sequence: CSARDQHRGYGNTIYF.

This chain uses TRBV7-2 with TRBJ2-3; TCRdb outputs TRBD2, but without DNA this stays unchecked. This CDR3 is 15 amino acids long. In germline, CDR1 is SGHTA, CDR2 FQGNSA. The CDR3 sequence is CASSRLAGFTDTQYF.

This clonotype is deemed medium-sized by its frequency. The chain is built from TRBV12-3 or TRBV12-4 and TRBJ1-2; TCRdb's D gene call, TRBD1, goes unchecked for lack of DNA. The CDR3 spans 14 residues. CDR3 amino acids: CASSLNEGAAGYTF.

This clonotype registers medium-sized by frequency. The V call is TRBV19, the J call TRBJ1-4. Germline CDR1 LNHDA, CDR2 SQIVND (reference sequence). The CDR3 extends over 13 amino acids. This chain's CDR3 is CASRPPTEEKLFF.

V gene TRBV19 combines with J gene TRBJ1-2. The CDR3 has 17 amino acids. Germline assignment: CDR1 LNHDA and CDR2 SQIVND (reference sequence). CDR3 sequence: CASRPLPPDGLFYGYTF.

CDR3: CASSQVLNTGELFF. This rearrangement joins TRBV4-3 to TRBJ2-2. In germline, CDR1 is LGHNA, CDR2 YSLEER. The CDR3 is made up of 14 amino acids.

The chain has TRBV4-1 and TRBJ2-1; TCRdb indicates TRBD2, and absent DNA this call remains unverified. From germline, CDR1 is MGHRA and CDR2 YSYEKL. This CDR3 is 16 amino acids long. The CDR3 is CASSPLWSSGYNEQFF.

This clonotype is identified as medium-sized from frequency. This chain's CDR3 is CASSALGGSTNEKLFF. The chain couples TRBV6-1 to TRBJ1-4; TCRdb outputs TRBD1, but without DNA this stays unchecked. Germline V gene lookup returns CDR1 MNHNS and CDR2 SASEGT. CDR3 length: 16 amino acids.

Judged by frequency, this clonotype is large (0.1 to 1%). This chain connects TRBV7-2 to TRBJ1-2. The CDR3 sequence is 12 residues long. Germline loops: CDR1 SGHTA, CDR2 FQGNSA. CDR3: CASSFQGNGYTF. Looking up the rest from reference TRBV7-2 and TRBJ1-2 gives the full variable domain: GAGVSQSPSNKVTEKGKDVELRCDPISGHTALYWYRQSLGQGLEFLIYFQGNSAPDKSGLPSDRFSAERTGGSVSTLTIQRTQQEDSAVYLCASSFQGNGYTFGSGTRLTVV.

This chain uses TRBV6-1 with TRBJ1-1. Germline values: CDR1 MNHNS, CDR2 SASEGT. This CDR3 is 13 amino acids long. CDR3 loop: CASRRRGNTDAFF.

Judged by frequency, this clonotype is large. The chain carries TRBV10-3 and TRBJ1-1. CDR1 is ENHRY, CDR2 SYGVKD, per germline. The CDR3 runs to 12 residues. This CDR3 reads CAISRSVAEAFF.

According to its frequency, this clonotype is medium-sized. V gene TRBV9 combines with J gene TRBJ1-5; as DNA is missing, the TRBD1 call by TCRdb cannot be tested. From germline, CDR1 is SGDLS and CDR2 YYNGEE. The CDR3 spans 15 residues. CDR3 region: CASSVAGQGNQPQHF.

This clonotype registers large by frequency. V and J are TRBV6-5 and TRBJ1-1; TCRdb designates TRBD1, a call that cannot be tested without DNA. Germline-derived CDR1 and CDR2 are MNHEY and SVGAGI. This CDR3 region has 14 residues. The CDR3 is CAIAEGAQNTEAFF.

This chain uses TRBV7-3 with TRBJ1-1. This CDR3 has 13 amino acids. Germline V gives CDR1 SGHTA, CDR2 FQGTGA. The CDR3 region is CASSLTTGAEAFF.

Considering frequency, this clonotype is medium-sized. V is TRBV6-5 and J is TRBJ1-4; TCRdb selects TRBD1, and the lack of DNA leaves this call unchecked. This CDR3 is 15 amino acids long. CDR1 MNHEY and CDR2 SVGAGI come from the germline V gene. Here the CDR3 reads CASSSVDRANEKLFF.

This clonotype is identified as medium-sized from frequency. The chain combines TRBV5-6 with TRBJ1-1; checking the TCRdb D call of TRBD1 is not possible without DNA. The germline CDR1 and CDR2 sequences are SGHDT and YYEEEE. This CDR3 is built from 19 residues. The CDR3 sequence: CASSRLTNRGGGSNTEAFF.

The V call is TRBV7-3, the J call TRBJ2-7. CDR1 and CDR2 from the germline V gene are SGHTA and FQGTGA. The CDR3 is 16 residues long. CDR3: CASSLTSRGWASEQYF.

CDR3 sequence reads: CASSPSGGAFKNPYNEQFF. The gene calls are TRBV7-2 and TRBJ2-1; the TCRdb call, TRBD1, lacks DNA for checking. Germline V gene lookup returns CDR1 SGHTA and CDR2 FQGNSA. The CDR3 runs to 19 residues. Full variable domain (remainder filled in from reference TRBV7-2 and TRBJ2-1): GAGVSQSPSNKVTEKGKDVELRCDPISGHTALYWYRQSLGQGLEFLIYFQGNSAPDKSGLPSDRFSAERTGGSVSTLTIQRTQQEDSAVYLCASSPSGGAFKNPYNEQFFGPGTRLTVL.

The chain uses TRBV20-1 and TRBJ2-1; TCRdb calls TRBD1, which cannot be checked without DNA. CDR3 size: 14 residues. CDR1 is DFQATT and CDR2 is SNEGSKA in the germline V gene (reference sequence). The CDR3 is CSARVAGEYNEQFF.

The chain is built from TRBV12-3 or TRBV12-4 and TRBJ2-7; there is no DNA to check the TCRdb D call of TRBD1. The CDR3 has 13 residues. The CDR3 here is CASSYTTGLEQYF.

The chain carries TRBV9 and TRBJ1-6. This CDR3 contains 14 residues. Germline CDR1 and CDR2: SGDLS and YYNGEE. The CDR3 region is CASSVDLIASPLHF.

Judged by frequency, this clonotype is medium-sized. The rearrangement joins TRBV7-2 to TRBJ1-5; TCRdb reports TRBD1, a call that lacks DNA to check it against. This CDR3 has 15 residues. Germline values: CDR1 SGHTA, CDR2 FQGNSA. CDR3 loop: CASSQDRVYGQPQHF.

The chain carries TRBV9 and TRBJ1-1; absent DNA, TCRdb's TRBD1 call cannot be checked. Germline V gives CDR1 SGDLS, CDR2 YYNGEE. This CDR3 contains 13 residues. This CDR3 is CASSVGPSTEAFF.

Frequency places this clonotype as medium-sized. This chain links TRBV5-4 with TRBJ1-1; TCRdb returns TRBD1, unconfirmable since there is no DNA. The CDR3 covers 16 residues. Germline values: CDR1 SGHNT, CDR2 YYREEE (reference sequence). This chain's CDR3 is CASSLAGTGIDTEAFF.

V and J are TRBV20-1 and TRBJ2-1; TCRdb names TRBD2, which stays unverified in the absence of DNA. The CDR3 is 17 residues long. Germline V CDR1 and CDR2: DFQATT, SNEGSKA (reference sequence). CDR3 sequence: CSARDPRRGGRYNEQFF.

The chain has TRBV19 and TRBJ2-1; absent DNA, TCRdb's TRBD2 call cannot be checked. The CDR3 is 17 amino acids. Per the germline V gene, CDR1 is LNHDA and CDR2 is SQIVND (reference sequence). CDR3 in amino acids: CASSRGSGGVGYNEQFF.

This clonotype registers large (0.1 to 1%) by frequency. V gene TRBV19 combines with J gene TRBJ2-2; the D gene TCRdb calls, TRBD2, cannot be checked with no DNA. This CDR3 has 14 residues. Germline CDR1 LNHDA, CDR2 SQIVND (reference sequence). The CDR3 loop reads CASLGTPNTGELFF.

By frequency, this clonotype registers medium-sized. This chain connects TRBV7-3 to TRBJ2-1. The CDR3 sequence is 15 residues long. The V gene's germline CDR1 is SGHTA and CDR2 FQGTGA. The chain's CDR3 is CASSFDRGSYNEQFF.

The chain uses TRBV5-4 and TRBJ1-3; TCRdb's D gene call, TRBD1, goes unchecked for lack of DNA. Germline CDR1 is SGHNT and CDR2 is YYREEE (reference sequence). The CDR3 covers 16 residues. CDR3 protein: CASSRPDGNLGNTIYF.

This clonotype shows up as medium-sized by frequency. The V and J genes are TRBV7-9 and TRBJ2-4; the TCRdb D gene call, TRBD1, has no DNA to confirm it. Germline V gene sequence: CDR1 SEHNR, CDR2 FQNEAQ (reference sequence). The CDR3 is 16 residues long. CDR3 residues: CASSLGGGFEENIQYF.